What follows is one T cell receptor (beta chain) and its context. The same CDR3 is also encoded by other DNA sequences in this sample. The sample originates from a study of OX40 agonist ivuxolimab in advanced cancers. Method: immunoSEQ multiplex PCR; TCRdb's copy keeps in-frame clones and lacks some. The data show 20,000 to 25,000 clones, about 79% seen once. Germline V gene sequence: CDR1 SGHAT, CDR2 FQNNGV. The V and J ends lost 0 bases and 0 bases respectively, with 9 bases between them. The CDR3 consists of 15 residues. Sequenced here: CD4+ or CD8+ T cells sorted from blood, sampled in a trial of the OX40 agonist ivuxolimab. The chain employs TRBV11-2 and TRBJ2-7; D is perhaps TRBD2 (5 bases). The sequence was collected from an adult with an advanced solid tumor such as melanoma, head and neck, liver or kidney cancer. The CDR3 region has the DNA TGTGCCAGCAGCTTAGAGGCGGGTAGCTCCTACGAGCAGTACTTC. Translation: CASSLEAGSSYEQYF.